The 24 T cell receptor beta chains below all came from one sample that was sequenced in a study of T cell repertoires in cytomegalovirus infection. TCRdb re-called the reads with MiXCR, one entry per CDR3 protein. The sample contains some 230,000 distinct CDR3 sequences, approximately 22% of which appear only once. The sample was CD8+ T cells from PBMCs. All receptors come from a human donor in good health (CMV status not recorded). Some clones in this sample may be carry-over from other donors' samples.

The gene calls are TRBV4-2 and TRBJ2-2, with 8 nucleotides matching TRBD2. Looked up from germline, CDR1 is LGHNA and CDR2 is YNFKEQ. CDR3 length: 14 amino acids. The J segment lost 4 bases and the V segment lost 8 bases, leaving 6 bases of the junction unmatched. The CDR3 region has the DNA TGTGCCAGCCGGGGACTAGAGGGCACCGGGGAGCTGTTTTTT. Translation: CASRGLEGTGELFF.

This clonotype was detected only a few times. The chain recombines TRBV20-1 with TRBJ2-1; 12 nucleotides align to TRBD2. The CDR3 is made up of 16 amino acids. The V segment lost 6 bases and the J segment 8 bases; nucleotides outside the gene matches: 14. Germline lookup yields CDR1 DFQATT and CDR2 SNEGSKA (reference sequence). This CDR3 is CSAVGLAGGPVDEQFF. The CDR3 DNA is TGCAGTGCCGTGGGGCTAGCGGGGGGGCCCGTAGATGAGCAGTTCTTC.

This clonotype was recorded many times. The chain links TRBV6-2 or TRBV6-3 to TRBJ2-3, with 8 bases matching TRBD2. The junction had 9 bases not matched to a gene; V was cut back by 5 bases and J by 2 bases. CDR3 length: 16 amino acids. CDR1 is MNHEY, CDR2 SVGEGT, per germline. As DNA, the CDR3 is TGTGCCAGCAGTCGTACCTCAGCGGGGGACACAGATACGCAGTATTTT. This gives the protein CASSRTSAGDTDTQYF.

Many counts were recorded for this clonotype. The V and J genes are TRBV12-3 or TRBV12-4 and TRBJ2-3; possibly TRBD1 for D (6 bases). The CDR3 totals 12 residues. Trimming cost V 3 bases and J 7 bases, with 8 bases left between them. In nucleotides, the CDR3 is TGTGCCAGCAGTTTGCAGGGGAATACGCAGTATTTT. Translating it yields CASSLQGNTQYF.

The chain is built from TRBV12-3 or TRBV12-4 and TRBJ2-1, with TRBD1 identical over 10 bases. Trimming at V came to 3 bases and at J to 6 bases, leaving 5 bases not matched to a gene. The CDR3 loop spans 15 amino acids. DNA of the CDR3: TGTGCCAGCAGTTTGCCAGGGACAGGGGTCAATGAGCAGTTCTTC. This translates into CASSLPGTGVNEQFF.

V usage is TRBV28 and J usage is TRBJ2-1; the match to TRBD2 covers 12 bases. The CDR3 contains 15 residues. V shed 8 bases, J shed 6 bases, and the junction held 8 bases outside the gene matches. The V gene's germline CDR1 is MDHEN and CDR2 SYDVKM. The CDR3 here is CASVLAGGSPNEQFF. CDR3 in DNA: TGTGCCAGCGTTCTAGCGGGGGGGAGCCCCAATGAGCAGTTCTTC. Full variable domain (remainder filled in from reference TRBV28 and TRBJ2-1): DVKVTQSSRYLVKRTGEKVFLECVQDMDHENMFWYRQDPGLGLRLIYFSYDVKMKEKGDIPEGYSVSREKKERFSLILESASTNQTSMYLCASVLAGGSPNEQFFGPGTRLTVL.

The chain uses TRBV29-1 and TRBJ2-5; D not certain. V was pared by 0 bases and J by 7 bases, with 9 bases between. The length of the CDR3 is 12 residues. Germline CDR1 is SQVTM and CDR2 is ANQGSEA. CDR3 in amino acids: CSVEDWTGTQYF. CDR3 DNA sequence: TGCAGCGTTGAAGATTGGACGGGGACCCAGTACTTC.

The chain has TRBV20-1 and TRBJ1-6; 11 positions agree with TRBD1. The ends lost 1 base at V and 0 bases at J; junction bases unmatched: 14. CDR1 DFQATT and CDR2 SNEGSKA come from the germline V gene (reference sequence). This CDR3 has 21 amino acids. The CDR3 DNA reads TGCAGTGCTAGAGTCGCCCTTTTGGGACAGGGGGTTAGCTCCTATAATTCACCCCTCCACTTT. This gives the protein CSARVALLGQGVSSYNSPLHF.

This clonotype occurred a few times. In DNA, the CDR3 is TGTGCCAGTAGGAGCGGGGGGGCAAACGAGCAGTACTTC. This encodes CASRSGGANEQYF. This chain uses TRBV19 with TRBJ2-7, with TRBD2 identical over 10 bases. Losses at the gene ends were 6 bases for V and 5 bases for J; bases not matched to a gene: 4. The CDR3 runs to 13 residues. CDR1 and CDR2 (germline): LNHDA, SQIVND (reference sequence).

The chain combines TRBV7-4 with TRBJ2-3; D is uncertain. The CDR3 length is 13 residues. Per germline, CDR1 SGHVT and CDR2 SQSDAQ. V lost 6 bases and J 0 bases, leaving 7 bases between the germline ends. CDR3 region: CASRETSTDTQYF. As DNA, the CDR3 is TGTGCCAGCAGGGAGACTAGCACAGATACGCAGTATTTT.

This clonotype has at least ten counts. The CDR3 DNA follows: TGTGCCAGCAGCTTAAATTTCGGACTCCCGGAGTCAGAGACCCAGTACTTC. It codes for CASSLNFGLPESETQYF. The V and J genes are TRBV7-2 and TRBJ2-5, with D perhaps TRBD2 (5 bases). Trimming pared 2 bases from V and 4 bases from J, leaving 20 bases between. The V gene's germline CDR1 is SGHTA and CDR2 FQGNSA. This CDR3 comprises 17 residues.

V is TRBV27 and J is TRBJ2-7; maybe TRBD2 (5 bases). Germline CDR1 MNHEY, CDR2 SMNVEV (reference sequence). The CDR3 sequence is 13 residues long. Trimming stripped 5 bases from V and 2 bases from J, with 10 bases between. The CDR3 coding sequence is TGTGCCAGCAGTGAGAGGGTGACCTACGAGCAGTACTTC. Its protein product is CASSERVTYEQYF.

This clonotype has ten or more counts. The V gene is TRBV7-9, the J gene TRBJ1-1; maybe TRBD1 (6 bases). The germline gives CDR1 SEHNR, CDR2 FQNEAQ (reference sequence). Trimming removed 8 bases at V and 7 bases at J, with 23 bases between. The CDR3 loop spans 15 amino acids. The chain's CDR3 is CASPSYGNTGNEAFF. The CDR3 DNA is TGTGCCAGCCCAAGTTATGGGAACACAGGGAATGAAGCTTTCTTT.

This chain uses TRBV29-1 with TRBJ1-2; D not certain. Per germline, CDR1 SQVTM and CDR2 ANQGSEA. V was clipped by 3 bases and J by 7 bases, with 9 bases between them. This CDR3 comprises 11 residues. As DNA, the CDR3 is TGCAGCGTTGACGTGTTTCCTGGCTACACCTTC. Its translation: CSVDVFPGYTF.

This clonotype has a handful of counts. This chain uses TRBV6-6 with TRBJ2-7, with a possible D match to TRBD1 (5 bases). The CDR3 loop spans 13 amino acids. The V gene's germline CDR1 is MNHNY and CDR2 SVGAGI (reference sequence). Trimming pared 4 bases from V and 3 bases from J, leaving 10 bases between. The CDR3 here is CASSFFDSYEQYF. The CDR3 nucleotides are TGTGCCAGCAGTTTCTTCGACAGCTACGAGCAGTACTTC.

Written as DNA, the CDR3 is TGTGCCAGCAGCCAAGGACTTAGCGGGGTTCCTAGCACAGATACGCAGTATTTT. Amino acids: CASSQGLSGVPSTDTQYF. This chain uses TRBV7-8 with TRBJ2-3; 8 bases fit TRBD2. V lost 5 bases, J lost 0 bases, and 13 bases stayed unmatched. CDR1 and CDR2 from the germline V gene are SGHVS and FQNEAQ. The CDR3 is 18 amino acids.

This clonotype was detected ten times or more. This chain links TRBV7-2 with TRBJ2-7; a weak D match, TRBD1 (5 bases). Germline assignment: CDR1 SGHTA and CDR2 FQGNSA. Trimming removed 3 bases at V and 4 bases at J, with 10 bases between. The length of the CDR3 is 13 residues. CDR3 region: CASSFGRVYEQYF. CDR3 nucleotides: TGTGCCAGCAGCTTTGGCAGGGTTTACGAGCAGTACTTC.

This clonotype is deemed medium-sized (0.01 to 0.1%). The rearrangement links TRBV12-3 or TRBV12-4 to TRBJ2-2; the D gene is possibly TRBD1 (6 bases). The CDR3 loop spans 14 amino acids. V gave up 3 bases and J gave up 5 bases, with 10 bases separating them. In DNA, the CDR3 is TGTGCCAGCAGTTTTATAGGGGGAACCGGGGAGCTGTTTTTT. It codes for CASSFIGGTGELFF.

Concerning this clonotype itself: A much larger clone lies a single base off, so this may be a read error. The CDR3, as DNA: TGTGCCAGCAGTTTAGACGGAGGGAGTCTCACAGATACGCAGTATTTT. Translated: CASSLDGGSLTDTQYF. This chain uses TRBV12-3 or TRBV12-4 with TRBJ2-3, with D perhaps TRBD2 (6 bases). The length of the CDR3 is 16 residues. The V end was cut by 1 base, the J end by 2 bases, with 13 bases between.

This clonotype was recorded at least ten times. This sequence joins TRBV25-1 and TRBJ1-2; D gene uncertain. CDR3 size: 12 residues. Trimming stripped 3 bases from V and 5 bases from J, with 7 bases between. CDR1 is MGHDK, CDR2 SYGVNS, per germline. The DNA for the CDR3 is TGTGCCAGCAGTGATCAAGGTTATGGCTACACCTTC. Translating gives CASSDQGYGYTF.

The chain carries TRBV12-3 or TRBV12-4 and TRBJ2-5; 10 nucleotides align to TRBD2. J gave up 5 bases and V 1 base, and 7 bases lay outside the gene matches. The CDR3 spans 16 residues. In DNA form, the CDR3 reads TGTGCCAGCAGTTTAGTGTTAGCGGGGGGTTCGGAGACCCAGTACTTC. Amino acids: CASSLVLAGGSETQYF.

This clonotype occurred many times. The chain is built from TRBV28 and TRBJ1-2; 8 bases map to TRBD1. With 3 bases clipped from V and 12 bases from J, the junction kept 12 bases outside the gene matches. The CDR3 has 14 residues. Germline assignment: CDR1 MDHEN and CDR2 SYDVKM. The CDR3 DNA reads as TGTGCCAGCAGTTTGCCTGGCCCACAGGGGGGGAACACCTTC. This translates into CASSLPGPQGGNTF.

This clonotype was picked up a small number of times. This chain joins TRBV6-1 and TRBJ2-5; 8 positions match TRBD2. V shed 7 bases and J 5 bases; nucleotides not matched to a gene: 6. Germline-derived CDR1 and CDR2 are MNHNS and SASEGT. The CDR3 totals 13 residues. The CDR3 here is CASIRAGEETQYF. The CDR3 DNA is TGTGCCAGCATTAGAGCGGGGGAGGAGACCCAGTACTTC.

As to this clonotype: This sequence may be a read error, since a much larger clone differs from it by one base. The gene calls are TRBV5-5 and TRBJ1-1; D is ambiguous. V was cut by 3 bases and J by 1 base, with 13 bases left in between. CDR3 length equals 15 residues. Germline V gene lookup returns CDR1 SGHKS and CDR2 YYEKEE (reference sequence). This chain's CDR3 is CASSYWWTQNTEAFF. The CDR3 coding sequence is TGTGCCAGCAGCTATTGGTGGACCCAGAACACTGAAGCTTTCTTT.